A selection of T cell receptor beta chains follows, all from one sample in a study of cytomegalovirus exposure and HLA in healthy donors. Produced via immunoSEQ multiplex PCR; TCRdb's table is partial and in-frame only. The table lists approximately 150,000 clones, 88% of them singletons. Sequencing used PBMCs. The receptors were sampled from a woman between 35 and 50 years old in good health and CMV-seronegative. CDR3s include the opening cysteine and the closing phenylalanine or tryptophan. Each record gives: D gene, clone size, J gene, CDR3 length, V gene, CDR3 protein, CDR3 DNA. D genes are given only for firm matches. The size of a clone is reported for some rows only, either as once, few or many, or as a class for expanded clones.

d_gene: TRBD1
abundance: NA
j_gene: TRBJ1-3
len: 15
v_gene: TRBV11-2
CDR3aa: CASSWTGQGAYTIYF
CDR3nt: TGTGCCAGCAGCTGGACGGGACAGGGGGCATACACCATATATTTT

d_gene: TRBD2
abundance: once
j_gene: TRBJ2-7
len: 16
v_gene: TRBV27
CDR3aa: CASSGLGLAGAYEQYF
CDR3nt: TGTGCCAGCAGTGGATTGGGACTAGCGGGAGCTTACGAGCAGTACTTC

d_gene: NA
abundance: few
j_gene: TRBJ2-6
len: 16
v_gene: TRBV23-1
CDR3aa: CASSQSAPSGANVLTF
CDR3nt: TGCGCCAGCAGTCAATCGGCACCCTCTGGGGCCAACGTCCTGACTTTC

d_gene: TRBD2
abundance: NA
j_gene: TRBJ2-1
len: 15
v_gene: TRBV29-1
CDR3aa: CSATSDPSSYNEQFF
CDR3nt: TGCAGCGCTACTAGCGATCCGAGCTCCTACAATGAGCAGTTCTTC

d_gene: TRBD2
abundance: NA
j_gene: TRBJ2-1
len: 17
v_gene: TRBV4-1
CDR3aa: CASSQALAGGSYNEQFF
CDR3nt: TGCGCCAGCAGCCAAGCTCTAGCGGGAGGGTCGTACAATGAGCAGTTCTTC

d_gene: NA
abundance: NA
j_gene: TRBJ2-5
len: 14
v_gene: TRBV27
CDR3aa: CASSLSRVAETQYF
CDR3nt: TGTGCCAGCAGTTTATCACGAGTTGCCGAGACCCAGTACTTC

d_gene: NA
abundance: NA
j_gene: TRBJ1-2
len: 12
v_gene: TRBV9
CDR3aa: CASSVTDFGYTF
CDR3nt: TGTGCCAGCAGCGTGACAGACTTCGGCTACACCTTC

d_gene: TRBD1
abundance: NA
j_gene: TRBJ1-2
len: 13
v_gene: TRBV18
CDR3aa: CASSSDRVYGYTF
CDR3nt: TGTGCCAGCTCGTCTGACAGGGTCTATGGCTACACCTTC

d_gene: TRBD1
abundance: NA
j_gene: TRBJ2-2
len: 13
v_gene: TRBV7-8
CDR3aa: CASRSQGTGELFF
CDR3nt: TGTGCCAGCAGGTCACAGGGGACCGGGGAGCTGTTTTTT

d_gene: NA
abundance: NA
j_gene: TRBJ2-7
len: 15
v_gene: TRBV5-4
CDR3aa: CASSFGGRGSYEQYF
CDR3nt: TGTGCCAGCAGCTTTGGGGGCAGGGGCTCTTACGAGCAGTACTTC

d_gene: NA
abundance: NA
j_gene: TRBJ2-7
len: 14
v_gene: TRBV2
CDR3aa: CASSGGRGAYEQYF
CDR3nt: TGTGCCAGCAGCGGGGGACGGGGAGCCTACGAGCAGTACTTC

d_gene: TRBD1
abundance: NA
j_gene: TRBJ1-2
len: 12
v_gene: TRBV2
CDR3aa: CASSDWQGVYTF
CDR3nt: TGTGCCAGCAGTGATTGGCAGGGGGTCTACACCTTC

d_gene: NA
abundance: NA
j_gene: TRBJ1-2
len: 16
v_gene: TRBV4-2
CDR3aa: CASSQDSQGTNYGYTF
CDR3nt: TGTGCCAGCAGCCAAGATTCGCAGGGAACTAACTATGGCTACACCTTC

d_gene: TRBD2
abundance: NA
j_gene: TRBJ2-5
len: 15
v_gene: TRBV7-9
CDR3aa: CASSFSSGIQETQYF
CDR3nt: TGTGCCAGCAGCTTTTCTAGCGGGATCCAAGAGACCCAGTACTTC

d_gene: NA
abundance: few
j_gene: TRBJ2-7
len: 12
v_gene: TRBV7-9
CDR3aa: CASSTGSYEQYF
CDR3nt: TGTGCCAGCAGCACCGGGAGTTACGAGCAGTACTTC

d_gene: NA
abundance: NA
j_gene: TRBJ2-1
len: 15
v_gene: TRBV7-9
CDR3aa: CSSTETSIVYNEQFF
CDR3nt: TGTTCCAGCACGGAGACTTCGATTGTCTACAATGAGCAGTTCTTC

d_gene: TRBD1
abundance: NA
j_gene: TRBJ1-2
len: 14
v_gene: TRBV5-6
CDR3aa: CASSFVQGDYGYTF
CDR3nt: TGTGCCAGCAGCTTTGTACAGGGGGACTATGGCTACACCTTC

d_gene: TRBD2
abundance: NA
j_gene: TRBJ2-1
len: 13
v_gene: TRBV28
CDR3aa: CASLSGIYNEQFF
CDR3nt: TGTGCCAGCCTTAGCGGGATCTACAATGAGCAGTTCTTC

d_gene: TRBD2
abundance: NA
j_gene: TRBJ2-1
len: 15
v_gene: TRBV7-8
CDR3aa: CASSYGLARGSGQFF
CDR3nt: TGTGCCAGCAGCTACGGACTAGCGCGAGGTTCAGGGCAGTTCTTC

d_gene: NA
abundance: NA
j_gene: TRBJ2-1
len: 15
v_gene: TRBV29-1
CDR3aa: CSVVGKGISYNEQFF
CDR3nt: TGCAGCGTTGTTGGCAAGGGGATCTCCTACAATGAGCAGTTCTTC

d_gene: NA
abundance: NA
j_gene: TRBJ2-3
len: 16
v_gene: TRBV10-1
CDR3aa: CASSDPPSGVADTQYF
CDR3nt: TGCGCCAGCAGTGACCCACCTTCAGGGGTTGCAGATACGCAGTATTTT

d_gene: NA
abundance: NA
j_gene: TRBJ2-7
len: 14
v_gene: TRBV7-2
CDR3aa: CASSAPYSSYEQYF
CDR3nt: TGTGCCAGCAGCGCCCCTTACAGTTCCTACGAGCAGTACTTC

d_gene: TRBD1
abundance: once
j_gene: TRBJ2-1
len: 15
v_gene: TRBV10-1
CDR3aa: CASSENPDRPLEQFF
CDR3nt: TGCGCCAGCAGTGAGAACCCGGACAGGCCCTTGGAGCAGTTCTTC

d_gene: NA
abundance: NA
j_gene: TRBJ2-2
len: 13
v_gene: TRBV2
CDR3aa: CASNVREAGELFF
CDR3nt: TGTGCCAGCAATGTACGCGAGGCCGGGGAGCTGTTTTTT

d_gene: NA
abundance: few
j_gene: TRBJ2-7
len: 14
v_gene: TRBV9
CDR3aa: CASSVDTGLSEQYF
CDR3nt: TGTGCCAGCAGCGTAGACACAGGGCTAAGCGAGCAGTACTTC

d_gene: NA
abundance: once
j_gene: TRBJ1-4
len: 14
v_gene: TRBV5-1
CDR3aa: CASSLGLENEKLFF
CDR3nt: TGCGCCAGCAGCTTGGGACTGGAAAATGAAAAACTGTTTTTT

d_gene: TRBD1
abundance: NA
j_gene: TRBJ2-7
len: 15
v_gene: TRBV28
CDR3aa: CASSSGGTGGHEQYF
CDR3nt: TGTGCCAGCAGTTCAGGTGGGACAGGGGGCCACGAGCAGTACTTC

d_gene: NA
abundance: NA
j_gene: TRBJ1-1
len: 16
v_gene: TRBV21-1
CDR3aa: CASSTFGQGCYTEAFF
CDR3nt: TGTGCCAGCAGCACCTTCGGACAGGGTTGTTACACTGAAGCTTTCTTT

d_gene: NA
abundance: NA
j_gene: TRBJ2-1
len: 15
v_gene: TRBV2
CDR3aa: CASSANRQAYNEQFF
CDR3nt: TGTGCCAGCAGTGCCAACCGACAGGCCTACAATGAGCAGTTCTTC

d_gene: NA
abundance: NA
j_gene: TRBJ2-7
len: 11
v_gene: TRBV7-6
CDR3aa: CASSSDYEQYF
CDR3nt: TGTGCCAGCAGTTCAGACTACGAGCAGTACTTC

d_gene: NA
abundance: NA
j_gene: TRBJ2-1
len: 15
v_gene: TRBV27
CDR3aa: CASKALGVIYNEQFF
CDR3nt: TGTGCCAGTAAAGCACTCGGGGTAATATACAATGAGCAGTTCTTC

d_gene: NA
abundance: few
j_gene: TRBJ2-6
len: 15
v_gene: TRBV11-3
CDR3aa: CASSDTSAGANVLTF
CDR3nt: TGTGCCAGCAGCGATACTAGTGCTGGGGCCAACGTCCTGACTTTC

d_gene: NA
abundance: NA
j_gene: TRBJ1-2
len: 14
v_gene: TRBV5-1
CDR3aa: CASSLGYPEGGYTF
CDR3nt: TGCGCCAGCAGCTTGGGATATCCTGAGGGTGGCTACACCTTC